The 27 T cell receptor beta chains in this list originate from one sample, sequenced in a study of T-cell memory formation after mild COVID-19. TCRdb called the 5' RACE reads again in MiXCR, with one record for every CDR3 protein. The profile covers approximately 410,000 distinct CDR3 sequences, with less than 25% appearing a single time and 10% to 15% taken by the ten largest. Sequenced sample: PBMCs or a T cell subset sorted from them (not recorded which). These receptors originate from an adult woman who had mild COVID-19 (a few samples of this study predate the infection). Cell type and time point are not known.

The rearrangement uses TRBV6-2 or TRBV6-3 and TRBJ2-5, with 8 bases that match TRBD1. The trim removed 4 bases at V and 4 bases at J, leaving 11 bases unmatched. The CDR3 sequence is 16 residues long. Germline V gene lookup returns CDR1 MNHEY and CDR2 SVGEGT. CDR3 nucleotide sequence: TGTGCCAGCAGTTTCCCCCGGGACAGGCCGAGAGAGACCCAGTACTTC. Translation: CASSFPRDRPRETQYF.

CDR3 sequence (DNA): TGCAGCGTTGAAGAAGGGGGCAGGGGGCTGCATGGCTACACCTTC. Protein product: CSVEEGGRGLHGYTF. This chain links TRBV29-1 with TRBJ1-2; TRBD1 aligns across 8 bases. The CDR3 loop spans 15 amino acids. Trimming at V came to 0 bases and at J to 6 bases, leaving 9 bases not matched to a gene. Germline V gene sequence: CDR1 SQVTM, CDR2 ANQGSEA.

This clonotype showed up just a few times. CDR3 DNA sequence: TGTGCCAGCAGTCGGACAGGGGGTTATGGCTACACCTTC. Its translation: CASSRTGGYGYTF. The chain links TRBV28 to TRBJ1-2; 10 bases align to TRBD1. V shed 5 bases and J 5 bases; nucleotides not matched to a gene: 2. This CDR3 spans 13 amino acids. Germline V CDR1 and CDR2: MDHEN, SYDVKM.

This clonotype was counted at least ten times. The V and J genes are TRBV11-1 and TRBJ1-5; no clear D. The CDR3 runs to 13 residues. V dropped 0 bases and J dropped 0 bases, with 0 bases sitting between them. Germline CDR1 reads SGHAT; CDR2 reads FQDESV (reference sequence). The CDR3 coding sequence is TGTGCCAGCAGCTTAGCTAGCAATCAGCCCCAGCATTTT. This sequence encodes CASSLASNQPQHF. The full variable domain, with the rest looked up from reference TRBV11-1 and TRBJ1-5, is EAEVAQSPRYKITEKSQAVAFWCDPISGHATLYWYRQILGQGPELLVQFQDESVVDDSQLPKDRFSAERLKGVDSTLKIQPAELGDSAMYLCASSLASNQPQHFGDGTRLSIL.

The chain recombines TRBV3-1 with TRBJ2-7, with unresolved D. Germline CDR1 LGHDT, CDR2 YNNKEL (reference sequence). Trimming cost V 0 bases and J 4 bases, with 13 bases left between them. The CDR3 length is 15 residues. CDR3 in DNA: TGTGCCAGCAGCCAAGAAATTGATCTGTTGTACGAGCAGTACTTC. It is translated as CASSQEIDLLYEQYF.

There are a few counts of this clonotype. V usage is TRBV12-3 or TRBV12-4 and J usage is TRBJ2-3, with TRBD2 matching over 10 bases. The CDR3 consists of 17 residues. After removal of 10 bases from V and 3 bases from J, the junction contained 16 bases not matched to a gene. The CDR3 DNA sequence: TGTGCCACCTCACAGGGAGCGGGGGGGCTCGGGACAGATACGCAGTATTTT. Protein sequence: CATSQGAGGLGTDTQYF.

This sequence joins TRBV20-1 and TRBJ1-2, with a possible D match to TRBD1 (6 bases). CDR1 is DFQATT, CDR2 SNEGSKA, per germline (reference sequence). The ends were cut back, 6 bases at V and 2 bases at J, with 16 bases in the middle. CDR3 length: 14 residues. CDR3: CSARPTGSNYGYTF. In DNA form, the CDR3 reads TGCAGTGCCAGACCTACAGGGTCGAACTATGGCTACACCTTC.

In DNA, the CDR3 is TGCGCCAGCAGCCAGGGGTGGAGAGAAGCTGAAGCTTTCTTT. It yields the protein CASSQGWREAEAFF. V and J are TRBV4-3 and TRBJ1-1; no clear D. This CDR3 contains 14 residues. Germline values: CDR1 LGHNA, CDR2 YSLEER. Trimming shortened V by 3 bases and J by 6 bases, and 14 bases separated the two germline ends.

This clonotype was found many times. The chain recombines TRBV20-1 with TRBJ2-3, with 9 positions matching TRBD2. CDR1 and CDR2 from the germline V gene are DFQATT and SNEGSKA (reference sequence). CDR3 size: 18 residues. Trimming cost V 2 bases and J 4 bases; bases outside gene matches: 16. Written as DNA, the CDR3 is TGCAGTGCTAGATCTCCCGGCGGGGCGGGGGGGCCTCCAGATACGCAGTATTTT. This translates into CSARSPGGAGGPPDTQYF.

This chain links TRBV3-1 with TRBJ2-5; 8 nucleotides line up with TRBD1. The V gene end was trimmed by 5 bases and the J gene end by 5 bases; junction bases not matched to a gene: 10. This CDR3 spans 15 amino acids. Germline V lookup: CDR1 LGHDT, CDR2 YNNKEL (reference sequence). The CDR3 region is CASSSSWTGLETQYF. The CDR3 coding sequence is TGTGCCAGCAGCTCGTCCTGGACAGGGCTGGAGACCCAGTACTTC.

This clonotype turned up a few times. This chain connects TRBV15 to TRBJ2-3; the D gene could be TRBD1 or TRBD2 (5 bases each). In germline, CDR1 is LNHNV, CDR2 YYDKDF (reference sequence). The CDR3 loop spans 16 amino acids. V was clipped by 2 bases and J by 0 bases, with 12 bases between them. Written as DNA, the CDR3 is TGTGCCACCAGCAGAAGGGTCGGGGCTAGCACAGATACGCAGTATTTT. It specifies CATSRRVGASTDTQYF. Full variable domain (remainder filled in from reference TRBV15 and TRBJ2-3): DAMVIQNPRYQVTQFGKPVTLSCSQTLNHNVMYWYQQKSSQAPKLLFHYYDKDFNNEADTPDNFQSRRPNTSFCFLDIRSPGLGDTAMYLCATSRRVGASTDTQYFGPGTRLTVL.

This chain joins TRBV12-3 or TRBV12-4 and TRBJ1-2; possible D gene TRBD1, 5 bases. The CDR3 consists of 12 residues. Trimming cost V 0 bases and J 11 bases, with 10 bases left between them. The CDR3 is CASSLAPQGYTF. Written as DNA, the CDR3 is TGTGCCAGCAGTTTAGCGCCCCAGGGATACACCTTC.

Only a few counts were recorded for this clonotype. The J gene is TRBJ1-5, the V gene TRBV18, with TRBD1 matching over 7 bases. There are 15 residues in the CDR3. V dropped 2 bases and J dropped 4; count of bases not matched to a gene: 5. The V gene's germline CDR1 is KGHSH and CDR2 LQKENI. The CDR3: CASSPGQEQNQPQHF. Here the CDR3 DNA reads TGTGCCAGCTCACCAGGACAGGAGCAGAATCAGCCCCAGCATTTT.

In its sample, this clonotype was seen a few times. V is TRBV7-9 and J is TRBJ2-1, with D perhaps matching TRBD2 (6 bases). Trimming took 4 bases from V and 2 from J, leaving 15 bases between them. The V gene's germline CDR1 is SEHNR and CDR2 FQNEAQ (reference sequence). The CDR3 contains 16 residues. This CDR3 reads CASSSAREVPYNEQFF. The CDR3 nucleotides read TGTGCCAGCAGCTCAGCGAGGGAGGTGCCCTACAATGAGCAGTTCTTC.

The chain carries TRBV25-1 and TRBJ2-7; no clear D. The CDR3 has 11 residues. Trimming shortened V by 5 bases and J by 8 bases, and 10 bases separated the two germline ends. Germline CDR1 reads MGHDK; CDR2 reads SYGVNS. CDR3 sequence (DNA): TGTGCCAGCAGTCTGGGGATCCAGCAGTACTTC. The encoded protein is CASSLGIQQYF.

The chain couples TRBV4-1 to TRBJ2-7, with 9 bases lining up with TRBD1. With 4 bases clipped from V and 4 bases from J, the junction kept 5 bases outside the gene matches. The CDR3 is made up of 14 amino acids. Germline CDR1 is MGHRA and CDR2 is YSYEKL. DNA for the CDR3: TGCGCCAGCAGCCTAGGACAGGGGAGGTACGAGCAGTACTTC. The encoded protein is CASSLGQGRYEQYF.

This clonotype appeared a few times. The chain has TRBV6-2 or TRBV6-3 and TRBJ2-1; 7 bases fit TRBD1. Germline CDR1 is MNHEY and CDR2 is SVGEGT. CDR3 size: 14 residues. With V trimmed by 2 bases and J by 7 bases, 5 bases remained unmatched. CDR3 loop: CASSYRGPENEQFF. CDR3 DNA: TGTGCCAGCAGTTACAGGGGGCCAGAAAATGAGCAGTTCTTC.

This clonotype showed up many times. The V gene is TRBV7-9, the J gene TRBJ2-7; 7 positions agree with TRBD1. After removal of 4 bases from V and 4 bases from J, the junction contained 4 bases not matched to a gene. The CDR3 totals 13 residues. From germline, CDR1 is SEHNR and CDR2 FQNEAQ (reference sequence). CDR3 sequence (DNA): TGTGCCAGCAGCTCGGGACAGCATTACGAGCAGTACTTC. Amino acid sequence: CASSSGQHYEQYF.

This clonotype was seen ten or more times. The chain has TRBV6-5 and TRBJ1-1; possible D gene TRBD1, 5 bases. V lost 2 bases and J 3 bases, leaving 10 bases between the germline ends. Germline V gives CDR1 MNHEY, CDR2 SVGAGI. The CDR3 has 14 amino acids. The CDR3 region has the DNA TGTGCCAGCAGTTACGCGGGGGAGTACACTGAAGCTTTCTTT. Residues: CASSYAGEYTEAFF.

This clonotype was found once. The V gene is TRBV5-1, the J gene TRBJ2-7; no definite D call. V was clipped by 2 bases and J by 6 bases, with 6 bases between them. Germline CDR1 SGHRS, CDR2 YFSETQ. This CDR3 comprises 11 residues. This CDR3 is CASSFSGEQYF. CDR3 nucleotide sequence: TGCGCCAGCAGCTTTTCTGGCGAGCAGTACTTC.

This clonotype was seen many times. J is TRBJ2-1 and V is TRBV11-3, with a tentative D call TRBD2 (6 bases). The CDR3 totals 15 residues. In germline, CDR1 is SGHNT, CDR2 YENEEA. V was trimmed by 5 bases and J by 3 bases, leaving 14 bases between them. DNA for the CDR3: TGTGCCAGCAGCCCGTCGGGGGATCTCTACAATGAGCAGTTCTTC. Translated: CASSPSGDLYNEQFF.

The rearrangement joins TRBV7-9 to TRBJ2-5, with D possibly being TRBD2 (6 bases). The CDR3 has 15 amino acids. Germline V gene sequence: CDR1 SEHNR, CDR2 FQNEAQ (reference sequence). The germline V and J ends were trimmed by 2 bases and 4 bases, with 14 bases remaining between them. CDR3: CASSLPGTGGETQYF. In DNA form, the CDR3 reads TGTGCCAGCAGCTTACCAGGGACTGGGGGAGAGACCCAGTACTTC.

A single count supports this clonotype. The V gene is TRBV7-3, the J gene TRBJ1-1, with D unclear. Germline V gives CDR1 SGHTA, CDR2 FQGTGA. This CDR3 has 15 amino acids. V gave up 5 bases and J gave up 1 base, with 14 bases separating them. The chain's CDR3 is CASSLGLFGNTEAFF. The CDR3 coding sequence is TGTGCCAGCAGCCTCGGACTCTTTGGGAACACTGAAGCTTTCTTT.

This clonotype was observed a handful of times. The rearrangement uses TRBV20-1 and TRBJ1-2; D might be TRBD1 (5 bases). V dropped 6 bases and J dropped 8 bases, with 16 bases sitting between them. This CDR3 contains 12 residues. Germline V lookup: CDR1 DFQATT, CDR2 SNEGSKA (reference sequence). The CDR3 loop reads CSANRGGNGYTF. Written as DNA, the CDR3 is TGCAGTGCCAATAGGGGTGGAAACGGCTACACCTTC.

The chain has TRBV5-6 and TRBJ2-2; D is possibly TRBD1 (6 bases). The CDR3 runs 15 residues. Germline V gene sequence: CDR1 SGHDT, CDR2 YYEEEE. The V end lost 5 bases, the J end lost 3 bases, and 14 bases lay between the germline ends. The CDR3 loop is CASRYRVFDTGELFF. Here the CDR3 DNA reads TGTGCCAGCAGATACAGGGTTTTTGACACCGGGGAGCTGTTTTTT.

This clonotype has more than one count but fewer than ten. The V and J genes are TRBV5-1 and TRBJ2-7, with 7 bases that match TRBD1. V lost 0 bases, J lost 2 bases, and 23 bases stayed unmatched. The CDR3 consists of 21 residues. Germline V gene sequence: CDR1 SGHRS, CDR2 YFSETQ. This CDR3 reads CASSLVGPVSPRETGTYEQYF. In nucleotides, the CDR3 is TGCGCCAGCAGCTTGGTCGGGCCCGTATCCCCCAGAGAGACAGGGACCTACGAGCAGTACTTC.

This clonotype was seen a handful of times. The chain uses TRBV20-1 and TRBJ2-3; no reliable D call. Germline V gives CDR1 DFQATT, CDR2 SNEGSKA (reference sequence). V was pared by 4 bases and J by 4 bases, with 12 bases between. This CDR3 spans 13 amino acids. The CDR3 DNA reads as TGCAGTGCTACAGACGTTAGATCAGATACGCAGTATTTT. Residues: CSATDVRSDTQYF.